The 21 T cell receptor beta chains given below trace back to one sample, sequenced in a study of T cell changes during pregnancy in multiple sclerosis. Generated by immunoSEQ multiplex PCR, the TCRdb table keeps only in-frame clones and is missing some. The table shows 40,000 or so clones, with around 90% occurring only once. The input for sequencing was CD4+ T cells from peripheral blood mononuclear cells, taken before pregnancy. These receptors all come from a female donor with multiple sclerosis, enrolled in a pregnancy study.

The gene calls are TRBV7-2 and TRBJ1-2; 9 bases fit TRBD1. The CDR3 spans 15 residues. Germline CDR1 SGHTA, CDR2 FQGNSA. J was trimmed by 4 bases and V by 5 bases; bases with no gene match: 8. In DNA, the CDR3 is TGTGCCAGCAGCCCGGAGACAGGGGGTTCCTATGGCTACACCTTC. It codes for CASSPETGGSYGYTF.

The chain uses TRBV4-1 and TRBJ1-3, with 10 bases that match TRBD1. CDR1 and CDR2 from the germline V gene are MGHRA and YSYEKL. J lost 0 bases, V lost 4 bases, and 3 bases had no gene match. This CDR3 has 16 amino acids. The CDR3 DNA reads as TGCGCCAGCAGCCTCCGGGACAGGGGCTCTGGAAACACCATATATTTT. This gives the protein CASSLRDRGSGNTIYF.

This clone is medium-sized. The V gene is TRBV7-9, the J gene TRBJ1-2; D call uncertain. The germline V and J ends were trimmed by 4 bases and 0 bases, with 3 bases remaining between them. The CDR3 length is 12 residues. Germline V gives CDR1 SEHNR, CDR2 FQNEAQ (reference sequence). The chain's CDR3 is CASSSPNYGYTF. CDR3 DNA sequence: TGTGCCAGCAGCTCTCCTAACTATGGCTACACCTTC.

V and J are TRBV5-1 and TRBJ2-2; a possible D gene is TRBD1 (6 bases). Trimming removed 3 bases at V and 1 base at J, with 13 bases between. CDR3 length: 16 residues. Germline CDR1 SGHRS, CDR2 YFSETQ. CDR3 loop: CASSSQRQENTGELFF. As DNA, the CDR3 is TGCGCCAGCAGCTCCCAAAGACAGGAGAACACCGGGGAGCTGTTTTTT.

The chain uses TRBV10-3 and TRBJ2-1; 7 bases are a match to TRBD1. Germline trimming cut 8 bases from V and 3 bases from J; bases unmatched to any gene: 10. CDR1 and CDR2 from the germline V gene are ENHRY and SYGVKD. The CDR3 loop spans 15 amino acids. CDR3: CAIRSGGQDYNEQFF. CDR3 nucleotide sequence: TGTGCCATCCGGTCGGGTGGACAGGACTACAATGAGCAGTTCTTC.

J is TRBJ1-6 and V is TRBV19, with TRBD1 matching over 9 bases. V dropped 0 bases and J dropped 6; count of bases not matched to a gene: 3. CDR3 length: 16 residues. The germline V gene encodes CDR1 LNHDA and CDR2 SQIVND (reference sequence). CDR3 in amino acids: CASSIDPGQGNSPLHF. CDR3 in DNA: TGTGCCAGTAGTATAGACCCGGGACAGGGTAATTCACCCCTCCACTTT.

The chain employs TRBV4-3 and TRBJ1-1; D unclear. Trimming pared 0 bases from V and 4 bases from J, leaving 6 bases between. The germline CDR1 and CDR2 sequences are LGHNA and YSLEER. The CDR3 length is 13 residues. Here the CDR3 reads CASSQDPFTEAFF. In DNA form, the CDR3 reads TGCGCCAGCAGCCAAGACCCTTTCACTGAAGCTTTCTTT.

This rearrangement joins TRBV6-1 to TRBJ2-3; D call uncertain. Germline V gives CDR1 MNHNS, CDR2 SASEGT. CDR3 length equals 12 residues. Deletions cut 4 bases from V and 2 bases from J, with 4 bases between. CDR3 sequence reads: CASSVLTDTQYF. CDR3 bases: TGTGCCAGCAGTGTTCTCACAGATACGCAGTATTTT.

The V gene is TRBV5-6, the J gene TRBJ2-2; D is possibly TRBD1 (5 bases). CDR1 SGHDT and CDR2 YYEEEE come from the germline V gene. With 0 bases removed from V and 3 bases from J, the gap between germline ends came to 12 bases. This CDR3 comprises 16 residues. CDR3 sequence reads: CASSLDVGVYTGELFF. The CDR3 DNA sequence: TGTGCCAGCAGCTTGGATGTAGGGGTGTACACCGGGGAGCTGTTTTTT.

The chain joins TRBV5-6 to TRBJ2-5; tentatively, D is TRBD1 (5 bases). The CDR3 runs 15 residues. Germline loops: CDR1 SGHDT, CDR2 YYEEEE. The V and J ends lost 2 bases and 2 bases respectively, with 13 bases between them. The DNA for the CDR3 is TGTGCCAGCAGCTTCGACAGTCGTATGCAAGAGACCCAGTACTTC. Translating it yields CASSFDSRMQETQYF.

V and J are TRBV18 and TRBJ2-7; D perhaps matches TRBD1 (6 bases). The CDR3 is made up of 14 amino acids. Germline V gene lookup returns CDR1 KGHSH and CDR2 LQKENI. Trimming removed 3 bases from V and 2 bases from J, with 11 bases in between. CDR3 nucleotide sequence: TGTGCCAGCTCACCCATGACAGGTGCCTACGAGCAGTACTTC. Its translation is CASSPMTGAYEQYF. The full variable domain, its missing parts supplied by reference TRBV18 and TRBJ2-7, is NAGVMQNPRHLVRRRGQEARLRCSPMKGHSHVYWYRQLPEEGLKFMVYLQKENIIDESGMPKERFSAEFPKEGPSILRIQQVVRGDSAAYFCASSPMTGAYEQYFGPGTRLTVT.

The chain combines TRBV7-2 with TRBJ1-2; D gene uncertain. This CDR3 is 12 amino acids long. The germline V and J ends were trimmed by 3 bases and 3 bases, with 5 bases remaining between them. Germline CDR1 and CDR2: SGHTA and FQGNSA. As DNA, the CDR3 is TGTGCCAGCAGCTTTGGAGACTATGGCTACACCTTC. Its protein product is CASSFGDYGYTF.

The chain combines TRBV5-1 with TRBJ1-4; no clear D gene. The CDR3 runs to 14 residues. V shed 1 base and J shed 1 base, with 5 bases lying between them. Germline lookup yields CDR1 SGHRS and CDR2 YFSETQ. The CDR3 protein is CASSLIGTNEKLFF. The DNA of the CDR3 is TGCGCCAGCAGCTTGATCGGAACTAATGAAAAACTGTTTTTT.

The chain links TRBV4-2 to TRBJ1-5; tentative D call: TRBD1 (6 bases). CDR1 is LGHNA and CDR2 is YNFKEQ in the germline V gene. This CDR3 has 17 amino acids. Trimming shortened V by 1 base and J by 2 bases, and 15 bases separated the two germline ends. This CDR3 reads CASSQAIGGRGNQPQHF. The CDR3 coding sequence is TGTGCCAGCAGCCAAGCTATAGGGGGAAGGGGCAATCAGCCCCAGCATTTT.

This clone showed up just a few times. The chain employs TRBV6-5 and TRBJ1-6; D gene unclear. From germline, CDR1 is MNHEY and CDR2 SVGAGI. Trimming removed 0 bases from V and 10 bases from J, with 10 bases in between. The length of the CDR3 is 14 residues. The CDR3, as DNA: TGTGCCAGCAGTTACTCGAGTAAGATCTCACCCCTCCACTTT. Translating it yields CASSYSSKISPLHF.

The V and J genes are TRBV10-2 and TRBJ1-1, with 8 bases aligning to TRBD1. CDR1 is WSHSY and CDR2 is SAAADI in the germline V gene. V shed 6 bases, J shed 4 bases, and the junction held 7 bases outside the gene matches. This CDR3 has 14 amino acids. DNA for the CDR3: TGCGCCAGCAGGGGGGACAGGTGGTTCACTGAAGCTTTCTTT. It encodes CASRGDRWFTEAFF.

The rearrangement joins TRBV18 to TRBJ2-4, with 12 bases aligning to TRBD2. The CDR3 covers 16 residues. Germline V lookup: CDR1 KGHSH, CDR2 LQKENI. J lost 8 bases, V lost 2 bases, and 7 bases had no gene match. CDR3 region: CASSPMLAGGLDIQYF. The CDR3 DNA is TGTGCCAGCTCACCAATGCTAGCGGGGGGGCTGGACATTCAGTACTTC.

The chain recombines TRBV6-6 with TRBJ2-4, with D unclear. Germline CDR1 and CDR2: MNHNY and SVGAGI (reference sequence). The CDR3 spans 16 residues. V lost 4 bases and J lost 0, with 13 bases in between. For the CDR3, the DNA is TGTGCCAGCAGTTTCGAGCCTACTCTAGCCAAAAACATTCAGTACTTC. This translates into CASSFEPTLAKNIQYF.

The rearrangement uses TRBV5-4 and TRBJ2-3; 7 bases map to TRBD2. The V and J ends lost 5 bases and 1 base, in that order; junction bases with no gene match: 7. This CDR3 is built from 15 residues. Per the germline V gene, CDR1 is SGHNT and CDR2 is YYREEE (reference sequence). The CDR3 nucleotides are TGTGCCAGCAGGGAGACTAGCTTTGGCACAGATACGCAGTATTTT. It is translated as CASRETSFGTDTQYF.

The chain combines TRBV6-1 with TRBJ2-7; possible D gene TRBD1, 6 bases. Germline CDR1 MNHNS, CDR2 SASEGT. The V and J ends lost 6 bases and 0 bases respectively, with 12 bases between them. This CDR3 spans 14 amino acids. This chain's CDR3 is CASSPDRSSYEQYF. CDR3 nucleotide sequence: TGTGCCAGCAGCCCCGACAGGAGCTCCTACGAGCAGTACTTC.

This chain joins TRBV5-4 and TRBJ1-2; 8 bases line up with TRBD1. After removal of 3 bases from V and 0 bases from J, the junction contained 7 bases not matched to a gene. Germline CDR1 is SGHNT and CDR2 is YYREEE (reference sequence). The CDR3 length is 16 residues. The CDR3 loop is CASSSYRGTANYGYTF. CDR3 coding DNA: TGTGCCAGCAGCTCCTACAGGGGGACAGCTAACTATGGCTACACCTTC.